What follows are 21 T cell receptor beta chains derived from one specimen sequenced in a study of technical replicates of blood from a handful of donors. Sequencing used immunoSEQ multiplex PCR; TCRdb keeps in-frame clones, though not all of them. The repertoire consists of under 85,000 clones, with roughly 93% occurring once and the leading ten covering less than 0.3%. The sequencing input was T cells isolated from PBMCs. The origin of the receptors is a human donor in good health.

The genes are TRBV27 and TRBJ1-5, with TRBD1 as a possible D gene (6 bases). Germline V gene sequence: CDR1 MNHEY, CDR2 SMNVEV (reference sequence). The V gene lost 6 bases and the J gene lost 6 bases, with 15 bases spanning the gap. The CDR3 runs 14 residues. The DNA of the CDR3 is TGTGCCAGCAGACTTAACAGGGCTTCTCAGCCCCAGCATTTT. The encoded protein is CASRLNRASQPQHF.

As concerns this clone: One end of the junction is discordant with germline, which a read error may explain. In nucleotides, the CDR3 is TGTGCCAGCAGCTTAGTCGAACTCTATTCCCCCCTCCACTTT. Amino acids: CASSLVELYSPLHF. The chain carries TRBV11-2 and TRBJ1-6; no firm D call. This CDR3 is 14 amino acids long. Looked up from germline, CDR1 is SGHAT and CDR2 is FQNNGV.

This chain connects TRBV19 to TRBJ1-3, with 7 nucleotides matching TRBD1. Germline values: CDR1 LNHDA, CDR2 SQIVND (reference sequence). The CDR3 is 13 residues long. Unmatched junction bases numbered 12, after V lost 11 bases and J lost 8 bases. The CDR3 region is CASAEGAADTIYF. The CDR3 region has the DNA TGTGCCTCTGCAGAGGGGGCTGCGGACACCATATATTTT.

The chain joins TRBV10-1 to TRBJ1-1, with 8 positions matching TRBD1. V gave up 4 bases and J gave up 3 bases; unmatched junction bases: 4. The CDR3 is made up of 14 amino acids. The germline gives CDR1 WNHNN, CDR2 SYGVQD (reference sequence). The CDR3 loop reads CASSGDRQDTEAFF. For the CDR3, the DNA is TGCGCCAGCAGTGGGGACAGGCAAGACACTGAAGCTTTCTTT.

The chain has TRBV6-1 and TRBJ1-1; maybe TRBD1 (6 bases). Germline V gene lookup returns CDR1 MNHNS and CDR2 SASEGT. V lost 4 bases and J lost 8, with 11 bases in between. This CDR3 spans 12 amino acids. The CDR3 is CASSGDGTEAFF. For the CDR3, the DNA is TGTGCCAGCAGTGGGGATGGGACAGAAGCTTTCTTT.

This chain joins TRBV9 and TRBJ1-4; 7 bases align to TRBD1. Trimming cost V 0 bases and J 8 bases; bases outside gene matches: 7. The CDR3 sequence is 15 residues long. CDR1 SGDLS and CDR2 YYNGEE come from the germline V gene. CDR3 amino acids: CASSVAGGGGEKLFF. The CDR3, as DNA: TGTGCCAGCAGCGTAGCTGGAGGGGGCGGCGAAAAACTGTTTTTT.

The genes are TRBV4-1 and TRBJ2-3; TRBD1 matches 7 bases. CDR3 size: 16 residues. After removal of 1 base from V and 0 bases from J, the junction contained 4 bases not matched to a gene. Germline loops: CDR1 MGHRA, CDR2 YSYEKL. CDR3 coding DNA: TGCGCCAGCAGCCAAGGGGCAGGGGGAAGCACAGATACGCAGTATTTT. Translation gives CASSQGAGGSTDTQYF.

This chain joins TRBV30 and TRBJ1-2; D gene unclear. The V gene lost 0 bases and the J gene lost 3 bases, with 20 bases spanning the gap. The CDR3 extends over 17 amino acids. Per germline, CDR1 GTSNPN and CDR2 SVGIG (reference sequence). CDR3 nucleotides: TGTGCCTGGAGTGTATTTCCCCGTGGCGGCGCCCACTATGGCTACACCTTC. Translation gives CAWSVFPRGGAHYGYTF.

This sequence joins TRBV27 and TRBJ2-1; TRBD2 matches at 8 bases. This CDR3 is built from 16 residues. CDR1 is MNHEY and CDR2 is SMNVEV in the germline V gene (reference sequence). V shed 7 bases, J shed 1 base, and the junction held 9 bases outside the gene matches. CDR3 nucleotide sequence: TGTGCCAGCACCCCCTCAAGCGGGAGTTCCTACAATGAGCAGTTCTTC. It is translated as CASTPSSGSSYNEQFF.

In DNA form, the CDR3 reads TGTGCCAGCAGCTTGGCTAGCGGGAGGGGTAATGAGCAGTTCTTC. Protein: CASSLASGRGNEQFF. The chain employs TRBV13 and TRBJ2-1, with 12 bases aligning to TRBD2. V trimming: 3 bases; J trimming: 7 bases; junction bases outside the gene matches: 4. CDR1 is PRHDT and CDR2 is FYEKMQ in the germline V gene (reference sequence). This CDR3 contains 15 residues.

The CDR3 coding sequence is TGTGCCAGCAGCTTTCCAAGGGATGGGGACAGGGAGGCAGATACGCAGTATTTT. Translation gives CASSFPRDGDREADTQYF. The chain couples TRBV7-8 to TRBJ2-3; 9 bases match TRBD1. V trimming: 3 bases; J trimming: 4 bases; junction bases outside the gene matches: 14. CDR1 and CDR2 from the germline V gene are SGHVS and FQNEAQ. This CDR3 region has 18 residues. The variable domain in full, with the rest retrieved from reference TRBV7-8 and TRBJ2-3, is GAGVSQSPRYKVAKRGQDVALRCDPISGHVSLFWYQQALGQGPEFLTYFQNEAQLDKSGLPSDRFFAERPEGSVSTLKIQRTQQEDSAVYLCASSFPRDGDREADTQYFGPGTRLTVL.

The chain uses TRBV5-1 and TRBJ2-5, with 8 bases fitting TRBD2. The CDR3 covers 14 residues. Trimming took 6 bases from V and 1 from J; bases not matched to a gene: 5. Germline loops: CDR1 SGHRS, CDR2 YFSETQ. The CDR3: CASKTGTSQETQYF. The DNA for the CDR3 is TGCGCCAGCAAAACCGGGACTAGCCAAGAGACCCAGTACTTC.

Details on this clone: This CDR3 is also generated by other DNA sequences in the sample. The chain uses TRBV28 and TRBJ2-7, with 14 bases that match TRBD2. The CDR3 has 14 residues. J lost 4 bases, V lost 8 bases, and 4 bases had no gene match. Per the germline V gene, CDR1 is MDHEN and CDR2 is SYDVKM. CDR3 sequence: CASLGLAGAYEQYF. CDR3 sequence (DNA): TGTGCCAGCCTGGGACTAGCGGGAGCATACGAGCAGTACTTC.

Remarks on this clone: This same CDR3 is encoded by further DNA sequences in the sample. This chain joins TRBV28 and TRBJ1-2; D might be TRBD1 (5 bases). CDR3 length equals 11 residues. Germline V gene lookup returns CDR1 MDHEN and CDR2 SYDVKM. V lost 7 bases to trimming and J lost 4 bases, with 7 bases between them. The CDR3 here is CASTGGYGYTF. The CDR3 DNA reads TGTGCCAGCACGGGGGGCTATGGCTACACCTTC.

V and J are TRBV30 and TRBJ2-2; D is perhaps TRBD1 (6 bases). Germline V gene lookup returns CDR1 GTSNPN and CDR2 SVGIG (reference sequence). V was cut by 5 bases and J by 5 bases, with 15 bases left in between. The CDR3 loop spans 14 amino acids. The CDR3 loop is CAWSGVGATGELFF. CDR3 sequence (DNA): TGTGCCTGGTCAGGGGTAGGGGCGACCGGGGAGCTGTTTTTT.

V usage is TRBV6-6 and J usage is TRBJ2-2, with 7 bases aligning to TRBD2. The germline V gene encodes CDR1 MNHNY and CDR2 SVGAGI (reference sequence). J was trimmed by 6 bases and V by 8 bases; bases with no gene match: 9. The CDR3 covers 14 residues. Here the CDR3 reads CASRRREGAGELFF. Here the CDR3 DNA reads TGTGCCAGCCGCAGAAGGGAGGGCGCCGGGGAGCTGTTTTTT.

This clone was observed once. The chain couples TRBV9 to TRBJ2-5; TRBD2 matches 12 bases. Germline V gene data show CDR1 as SGDLS and CDR2 as YYNGEE. The CDR3 totals 16 residues. V was pared by 2 bases and J by 2 bases, with 4 bases of the junction left unmatched. The CDR3 DNA reads as TGTGCCAGCAGCGTTTCTAGCGGGGGGGCACAAGAGACCCAGTACTTC. The encoded protein is CASSVSSGGAQETQYF.

Only a few counts were recorded for this clone. The rearrangement uses TRBV5-6 and TRBJ2-2; D uncertain. There are 13 residues in the CDR3. Trimming shortened V by 4 bases and J by 6 bases, and 10 bases separated the two germline ends. CDR1 is SGHDT and CDR2 is YYEEEE in the germline V gene. The chain's CDR3 is CASSLRNAGELFF. The CDR3 DNA reads as TGTGCCAGCAGCCTTAGAAACGCCGGGGAGCTGTTTTTT.

This clone was seen only once. The genes are TRBV10-3 and TRBJ2-7, with TRBD2 matching over 11 bases. The CDR3 totals 20 residues. Per the germline V gene, CDR1 is ENHRY and CDR2 is SYGVKD. V shed 2 bases and J 0 bases; nucleotides not matched to a gene: 15. The CDR3 spells CAISEPKRGLAEKSSYEQYF. The CDR3 nucleotides read TGTGCCATCAGTGAGCCTAAACGGGGACTAGCGGAGAAAAGCTCCTACGAGCAGTACTTC.

The chain uses TRBV2 and TRBJ2-3, with D possibly being TRBD2 (5 bases). The CDR3 covers 16 residues. Trimming shortened V by 5 bases and J by 2 bases, and 17 bases separated the two germline ends. Germline V gene lookup returns CDR1 SNHLY and CDR2 FYNNEI. As DNA, the CDR3 is TGTGCCAGCAGTACCGACTACCTCAAATCCACAGATACGCAGTATTTT. Translating it yields CASSTDYLKSTDTQYF. The full variable domain, in which reference TRBV2 and TRBJ2-3 provide the parts outside the CDR3, is EPEVTQTPSHQVTQMGQEVILRCVPISNHLYFYWYRQILGQKVEFLVSFYNNEISEKSEIFDDQFSVERPDGSNFTLKIRSTKLEDSAMYFCASSTDYLKSTDTQYFGPGTRLTVL.

In this sample, this clone turned up once. This chain uses TRBV11-2 with TRBJ2-2; D perhaps matches TRBD1 (6 bases). This CDR3 contains 17 residues. The germline V and J ends were trimmed by 2 bases and 15 bases, with 28 bases remaining between them. Germline values: CDR1 SGHAT, CDR2 FQNNGV. The CDR3 loop is CASSLSLRGRGPGKVFF. DNA for the CDR3: TGTGCCAGCAGCTTATCTCTTCGGGGCAGGGGACCCGGGAAGGTGTTTTTT.